Each of the 29 T cell receptor beta chains below was sequenced from the same sample in a study of blood T cell repertoires in COVID-19 (dated by TCRdb to between 2020 and 2021). Library method: the immunoSEQ multiplex PCR assay. The source is immuneACCESS, and TCRdb retained only in-frame sequences with V and J called. Part of the clones is not carried over; for the studies checked, unresolved V genes explain less than half of this, and the remainder is unexplained. For this sample the table gives roughly 65,000 clones, of which 60% to 80% were detected only once. 47% of the sample is in the top ten clones. Sequenced input: peripheral blood. The receptors were sampled from a human donor in a cohort sampled during active COVID-19.

This clone was seen a handful of times. V usage is TRBV28 and J usage is TRBJ1-3; no definite D call. The germline CDR1 and CDR2 sequences are MDHEN and SYDVKM. The CDR3 length is 14 residues. Trimming took 5 bases from V and 0 from J, leaving 8 bases between them. CDR3 region: CASSTGNSGNTIYF. CDR3 DNA: TGTGCCAGCAGTACCGGGAACTCTGGAAACACCATATATTTT.

This chain connects TRBV7-9 to TRBJ2-5, with D maybe TRBD1 (5 bases). Trimming pared 8 bases from V and 2 bases from J, leaving 6 bases between. Germline V gene data show CDR1 as SEHNR and CDR2 as FQNEAQ (reference sequence). This CDR3 comprises 11 residues. The CDR3 DNA reads as TGTGCCAGCCAGGGACAAGAGACCCAGTACTTC. It yields the protein CASQGQETQYF.

The chain carries TRBV30 and TRBJ1-1, with D possibly being TRBD1 (5 bases). Trimming removed 0 bases from V and 4 bases from J, with 18 bases in between. The CDR3 totals 16 residues. Germline V gene sequence: CDR1 GTSNPN, CDR2 SVGIG (reference sequence). As DNA, the CDR3 is TGTGCCTGGAGTGTTACGCCTGGCCTCGGGGGCACTGAAGCTTTCTTT. Protein: CAWSVTPGLGGTEAFF.

This clone appeared a few times. DNA for the CDR3: TGTGCCAGCAGCGGGGTTAGCGGGAGTAGTGTAGATACGCAGTATTTT. This gives the protein CASSGVSGSSVDTQYF. The chain carries TRBV9 and TRBJ2-3; 9 nucleotides line up with TRBD2. The V gene's germline CDR1 is SGDLS and CDR2 YYNGEE. V dropped 3 bases and J dropped 5; count of bases not matched to a gene: 10. The CDR3 has 16 amino acids.

The chain links TRBV28 to TRBJ1-1, with D possibly TRBD1 on 6 matching bases. The ends were cut back, 4 bases at V and 4 bases at J, with 13 bases in the middle. The CDR3 consists of 14 residues. CDR1 and CDR2 (germline): MDHEN, SYDVKM. The DNA of the CDR3 is TGTGCCAGCAGTTCCGCCCAGGGGAGCACTGAAGCTTTCTTT. Its protein product is CASSSAQGSTEAFF.

The rearrangement links TRBV2 to TRBJ1-4; D is ambiguous. The V end was cut by 5 bases, the J end by 4 bases, with 5 bases between. This CDR3 is 12 amino acids long. Germline CDR1 reads SNHLY; CDR2 reads FYNNEI. The CDR3 sequence is CASSTDNEKLFF. DNA of the CDR3: TGTGCCAGCAGTACAGATAATGAAAAACTGTTTTTT.

This sequence joins TRBV2 and TRBJ1-1; 9 nucleotides agree with TRBD1. The CDR3 sequence is 15 residues long. In germline, CDR1 is SNHLY, CDR2 FYNNEI. V lost 6 bases and J lost 5; bases outside the gene matches: 10. The CDR3 DNA follows: TGTGCCAGCAGGGCGGACAGGGGATGGAAGACTGAAGCTTTCTTT. It codes for CASRADRGWKTEAFF.

The chain couples TRBV11-1 to TRBJ1-6; D not certain. Trimming left V 7 bases short and J 5 bases short, with 12 bases between. The CDR3 is 14 residues long. Germline-derived CDR1 and CDR2 are SGHAT and FQDESV (reference sequence). The CDR3 sequence is CASTRRGNNSPLHF. The CDR3 DNA reads as TGTGCCAGCACCCGAAGAGGTAATAATTCACCCCTCCACTTT.

The gene calls are TRBV5-4 and TRBJ2-3; perhaps TRBD1 as D (5 bases). V was clipped by 1 base and J by 4 bases, with 13 bases between them. Germline CDR1 and CDR2: SGHNT and YYREEE (reference sequence). The CDR3 runs 15 residues. This chain's CDR3 is CASSLPGREADTQYF. CDR3 nucleotides: TGTGCCAGCAGCTTGCCAGGCAGGGAAGCAGATACGCAGTATTTT. Combining the CDR3 with reference TRBV5-4 and TRBJ2-3 gives the whole variable domain ETGVTQSPTHLIKTRGQQVTLRCSSQSGHNTVSWYQQALGQGPQFIFQYYREEENGRGNFPPRFSGLQFPNYSSELNVNALELDDSALYLCASSLPGREADTQYFGPGTRLTVL.

The CDR3 reads CASSQWVAGYTDTQYF. The CDR3 nucleotides are TGTGCCAGCAGCCAGTGGGTAGCGGGGTACACAGATACGCAGTATTTT. The chain uses TRBV11-2 and TRBJ2-3; 8 nucleotides line up with TRBD2. Germline values: CDR1 SGHAT, CDR2 FQNNGV. The V and J ends lost 5 bases and 2 bases, in that order; junction bases with no gene match: 9. The CDR3 is 16 residues long.

V usage is TRBV6-5 and J usage is TRBJ2-1; TRBD1 agrees at 9 bases. V was pared by 6 bases and J by 8 bases, with 11 bases of the junction left unmatched. Germline CDR1 MNHEY, CDR2 SVGAGI. The length of the CDR3 is 15 residues. CDR3 coding DNA: TGTGCCAGCAGACGAACCGGGACAGGGAGGGATGAGCAGTTCTTC. This gives the protein CASRRTGTGRDEQFF.

The genes are TRBV7-8 and TRBJ1-1; D remains unclear. V gave up 4 bases and J gave up 3 bases, with 9 bases separating them. Germline CDR1 reads SGHVS; CDR2 reads FQNEAQ. This CDR3 is 13 amino acids long. The CDR3, as DNA: TGTGCCAGCAGCTCAGAGGTCTACACTGAAGCTTTCTTT. It translates to CASSSEVYTEAFF.

This chain joins TRBV6-1 and TRBJ2-1; no reliable D call. Germline loops: CDR1 MNHNS, CDR2 SASEGT. Trimming left V 2 bases short and J 0 bases short, with 8 bases between. The CDR3 runs to 15 residues. CDR3 nucleotide sequence: TGTGCCAGCAGTGAAACCCCGAGCTCCTACAATGAGCAGTTCTTC. This translates into CASSETPSSYNEQFF.

The J gene is TRBJ1-5, the V gene TRBV28; possible D gene TRBD1, 6 bases. This CDR3 has 14 amino acids. Germline V gene lookup returns CDR1 MDHEN and CDR2 SYDVKM. The V gene lost 6 bases and the J gene lost 0 bases, with 9 bases spanning the gap. Written as DNA, the CDR3 is TGTGCCAGCAGACAGGGCGGTAGCAATCAGCCCCAGCATTTT. Translation: CASRQGGSNQPQHF.

The chain couples TRBV28 to TRBJ2-4; D might be TRBD1 (6 bases). CDR3 length equals 13 residues. Germline assignment: CDR1 MDHEN and CDR2 SYDVKM. V was shortened by 5 bases and J by 6 bases, with 11 bases between the two germline ends. Here the CDR3 DNA reads TGTGCCAGCAGTGAGACAGGTGGAAACATTCAGTACTTC. Translation gives CASSETGGNIQYF.

The genes are TRBV18 and TRBJ2-7, with 9 bases that match TRBD1. This CDR3 has 15 amino acids. Germline V gene data show CDR1 as KGHSH and CDR2 as LQKENI. The J segment lost 3 bases and the V segment lost 3 bases, leaving 6 bases of the junction unmatched. Here the CDR3 reads CASSPPGTGFYEQYF. Written as DNA, the CDR3 is TGTGCCAGCTCACCGCCCGGGACAGGGTTCTACGAGCAGTACTTC.

The chain links TRBV3-1 (or the pseudogene TRBV3-2) to TRBJ2-7; 15 bases align to TRBD2. Per the germline V gene, CDR1 is LGHDT and CDR2 is YNNKEL (reference sequence). CDR3 size: 14 residues. The trim removed 4 bases at V and 7 bases at J, leaving 2 bases unmatched. The CDR3 DNA reads TGTGCCAGCAGCCGCGGACTAGCGGGAGGGGAGCAGTACTTC. Its translation is CASSRGLAGGEQYF.

V usage is TRBV10-2 and J usage is TRBJ1-1; D remains unclear. Looked up from germline, CDR1 is WSHSY and CDR2 is SAAADI. Trimming shortened V by 6 bases and J by 1 base, and 6 bases separated the two germline ends. The CDR3 has 12 residues. The CDR3 sequence: CASRQSNTEAFF. CDR3 DNA sequence: TGCGCCAGCAGACAGTCGAACACTGAAGCTTTCTTT.

This clone has a handful of counts. This chain uses TRBV5-5 with TRBJ2-7; unclear D gene. CDR1 SGHKS and CDR2 YYEKEE come from the germline V gene (reference sequence). The V end lost 0 bases, the J end lost 0 bases, and 7 bases lay between the germline ends. The CDR3 consists of 14 residues. The CDR3 loop is CASSLEHYSYEQYF. The CDR3 DNA follows: TGTGCCAGCAGCTTGGAGCACTACTCCTACGAGCAGTACTTC. Together with reference TRBV5-5 and TRBJ2-7, the CDR3 gives the full variable domain: DAGVTQSPTHLIKTRGQQVTLRCSPISGHKSVSWYQQVLGQGPQFIFQYYEKEERGRGNFPDRFSARQFPNYSSELNVNALLLGDSALYLCASSLEHYSYEQYFGPGTRLTVT.

The V and J genes are TRBV3-1 (or the pseudogene TRBV3-2) and TRBJ2-3; a weak D match, TRBD1 (6 bases). The CDR3 length is 15 residues. The V gene lost 2 bases and the J gene lost 1 base, with 10 bases spanning the gap. Germline loops: CDR1 LGHDT, CDR2 YNNKEL (reference sequence). The DNA of the CDR3 is TGTGCCAGCAGCCAACTCCCAGGGGGCACAGATACGCAGTATTTT. This translates into CASSQLPGGTDTQYF.

V gene TRBV5-1 combines with J gene TRBJ1-2, with D possibly matching TRBD1 (6 bases). Germline-derived CDR1 and CDR2 are SGHRS and YFSETQ. V lost 4 bases to trimming and J lost 10 bases, with 17 bases between them. CDR3 size: 13 residues. CDR3 bases: TGCGCCAGCAGCCCGGGGTGGACAGTAGACTACACCTTC. Its translation: CASSPGWTVDYTF.

The chain links TRBV6-5 to TRBJ2-1; D gene unclear. This CDR3 is built from 15 residues. Germline CDR1 and CDR2: MNHEY and SVGAGI. V gave up 5 bases and J gave up 0 bases, with 11 bases separating them. The DNA of the CDR3 is TGTGCCAGCAGTAGAGAGTATTACTCCTACAATGAGCAGTTCTTC. Its protein is CASSREYYSYNEQFF.

The V and J genes are TRBV6-5 and TRBJ2-5, with D perhaps matching TRBD1 (5 bases). The germline V and J ends were trimmed by 0 bases and 5 bases, with 13 bases remaining between them. Germline CDR1 MNHEY, CDR2 SVGAGI. The CDR3 totals 15 residues. DNA for the CDR3: TGTGCCAGCAGTTACTCGAGTTGGGGCTTGGAGACCCAGTACTTC. This translates into CASSYSSWGLETQYF.

The CDR3 is CAISGGGAEAFF. CDR3 sequence (DNA): TGTGCCATCAGTGGTGGGGGGGCTGAAGCTTTCTTT. The rearrangement links TRBV10-3 to TRBJ1-1; tentatively, D is TRBD1 (5 bases). Trimming took 4 bases from V and 6 from J, leaving 9 bases between them. CDR1 ENHRY and CDR2 SYGVKD come from the germline V gene. The CDR3 consists of 12 residues.

The genes are TRBV5-8 and TRBJ1-1, with 8 bases lining up with TRBD1. The trim removed 4 bases at V and 1 base at J, leaving 0 bases unmatched. The V gene's germline CDR1 is SGHTS and CDR2 YDEGEE. This CDR3 has 13 residues. The CDR3 bases are TGTGCCAGCAGCCAGGGGGCGAACACTGAAGCTTTCTTT. Amino acid sequence: CASSQGANTEAFF.

The rearrangement uses TRBV24-1 and TRBJ2-7; 8 bases map to TRBD1. From germline, CDR1 is KGHDR and CDR2 SFDVKD. This CDR3 has 18 amino acids. The V and J ends lost 2 bases and 4 bases, in that order; junction bases with no gene match: 15. CDR3 nucleotide sequence: TGTGCCACCAGTGATTACAGGACAGGGCCAAGTCTCGGGTACGAGCAGTACTTC. Its translation: CATSDYRTGPSLGYEQYF.

This chain's CDR3 is CASSFQQGKDSPLHF. The CDR3 nucleotides read TGTGCCAGCAGCTTCCAACAGGGGAAGGATTCACCCCTCCACTTT. This sequence joins TRBV5-4 and TRBJ1-6; 7 positions match TRBD1. CDR3 length: 15 residues. Germline loops: CDR1 SGHNT, CDR2 YYREEE (reference sequence). V dropped 2 bases and J dropped 8; count of bases not matched to a gene: 7.

This clone appeared many times. CDR3 nucleotide sequence: TGCGCCAGCAGCTGGGGGGACAGACCAACTAATGAAAAACTGTTTTTT. Translated, it gives CASSWGDRPTNEKLFF. This sequence joins TRBV5-1 and TRBJ1-4, with TRBD1 matching 7 bases. The CDR3 contains 16 residues. The germline CDR1 and CDR2 sequences are SGHRS and YFSETQ. The V segment lost 3 bases and the J segment 0 bases; nucleotides outside the gene matches: 5.

The chain is built from TRBV27 and TRBJ2-3; 7 bases are shared with TRBD2. CDR1 and CDR2 (germline): MNHEY, SMNVEV (reference sequence). V shed 2 bases, J shed 9 bases, and the junction held 2 bases outside the gene matches. The length of the CDR3 is 12 residues. This chain's CDR3 is CASSLGEGTQYF. Here the CDR3 DNA reads TGTGCCAGCAGTTTAGGGGAGGGGACGCAGTATTTT.